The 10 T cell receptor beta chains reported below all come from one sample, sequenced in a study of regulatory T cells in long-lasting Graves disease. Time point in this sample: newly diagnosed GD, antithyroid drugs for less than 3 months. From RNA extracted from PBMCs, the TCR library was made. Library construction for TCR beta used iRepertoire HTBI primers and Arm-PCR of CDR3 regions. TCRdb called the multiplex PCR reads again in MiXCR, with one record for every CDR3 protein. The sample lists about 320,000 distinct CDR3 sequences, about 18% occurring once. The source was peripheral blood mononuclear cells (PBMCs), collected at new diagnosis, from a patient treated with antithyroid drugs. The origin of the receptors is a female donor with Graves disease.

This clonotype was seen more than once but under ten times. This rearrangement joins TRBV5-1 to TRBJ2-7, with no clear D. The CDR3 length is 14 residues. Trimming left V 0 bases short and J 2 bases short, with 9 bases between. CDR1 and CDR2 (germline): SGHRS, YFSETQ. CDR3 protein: CASSLVRGAYEQYF. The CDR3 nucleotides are TGCGCCAGCAGCTTGGTCCGCGGTGCCTACGAGCAGTACTTC.

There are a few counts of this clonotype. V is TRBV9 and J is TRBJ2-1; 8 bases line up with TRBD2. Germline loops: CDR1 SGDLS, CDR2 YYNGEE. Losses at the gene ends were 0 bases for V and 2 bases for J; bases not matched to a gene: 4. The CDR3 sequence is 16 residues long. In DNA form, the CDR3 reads TGTGCCAGCAGCGTAGGGGAGGGACTAGCCTACAATGAGCAGTTCTTC. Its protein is CASSVGEGLAYNEQFF.

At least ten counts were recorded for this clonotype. The CDR3 spells CASSPSGRAYEQYF. The CDR3 region has the DNA TGTGCCAGCAGCCCTAGCGGGAGGGCGTACGAGCAGTACTTC. The V call is TRBV7-8, the J call TRBJ2-7, with 12 positions matching TRBD2. The CDR3 totals 14 residues. Germline V lookup: CDR1 SGHVS, CDR2 FQNEAQ. The trim removed 5 bases at V and 4 bases at J, leaving 3 bases unmatched.

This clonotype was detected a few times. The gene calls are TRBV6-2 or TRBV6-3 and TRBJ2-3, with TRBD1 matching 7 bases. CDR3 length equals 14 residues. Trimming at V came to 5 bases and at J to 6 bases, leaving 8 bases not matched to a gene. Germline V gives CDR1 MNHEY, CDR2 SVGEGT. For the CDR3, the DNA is TGTGCCAGCAGTGAGGGTAGGGGGCAGGATACGCAGTATTTT. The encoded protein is CASSEGRGQDTQYF.

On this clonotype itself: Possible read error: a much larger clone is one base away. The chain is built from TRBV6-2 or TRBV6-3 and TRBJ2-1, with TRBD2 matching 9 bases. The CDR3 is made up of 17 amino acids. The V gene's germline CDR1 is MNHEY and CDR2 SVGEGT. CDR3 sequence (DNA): TGTGCCAGCAATTACTCCCCGGCTAGCGGGATCTACAATGAGCAGTTCTTC. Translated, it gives CASNYSPASGIYNEQFF.

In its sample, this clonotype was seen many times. The CDR3 sequence: CASSRIKGETQYF. The CDR3, as DNA: TGTGCCAGCAGTAGAATAAAGGGAGAGACCCAGTACTTC. The chain joins TRBV28 to TRBJ2-5; D call uncertain. Trimming removed 5 bases at V and 4 bases at J, with 11 bases between. This CDR3 is built from 13 residues. The V gene's germline CDR1 is MDHEN and CDR2 SYDVKM.

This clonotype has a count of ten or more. CDR3 sequence (DNA): TGTGCCAGCAGCTTAGCCCTAGCGGCTCAGAACACCGGGGAGCTGTTTTTT. It is translated as CASSLALAAQNTGELFF. The genes are TRBV11-1 and TRBJ2-2, with 7 bases matching TRBD2. The germline CDR1 and CDR2 sequences are SGHAT and FQDESV (reference sequence). The CDR3 runs 17 residues. Unmatched junction bases numbered 5, after V lost 0 bases and J lost 1 base.

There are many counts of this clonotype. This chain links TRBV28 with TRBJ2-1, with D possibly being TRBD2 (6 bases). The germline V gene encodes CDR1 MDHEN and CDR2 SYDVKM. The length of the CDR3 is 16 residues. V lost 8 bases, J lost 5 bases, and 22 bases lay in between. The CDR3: CASGFFPGLTHNEQFF. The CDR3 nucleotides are TGTGCCAGCGGATTCTTCCCGGGACTGACGCACAATGAGCAGTTCTTC.

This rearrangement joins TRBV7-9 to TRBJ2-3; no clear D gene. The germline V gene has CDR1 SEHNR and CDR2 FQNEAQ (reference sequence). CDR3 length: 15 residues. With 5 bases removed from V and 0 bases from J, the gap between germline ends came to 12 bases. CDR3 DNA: TGTGCCAGCAGCCCTCCGCAGGAAAGCACAGATACGCAGTATTTT. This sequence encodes CASSPPQESTDTQYF.

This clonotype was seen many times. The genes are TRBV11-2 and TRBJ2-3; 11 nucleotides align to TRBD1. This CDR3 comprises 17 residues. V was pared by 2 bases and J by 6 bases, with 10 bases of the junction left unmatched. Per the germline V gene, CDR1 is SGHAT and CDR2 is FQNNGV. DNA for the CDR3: TGTGCCAGCAGCTTACGCCGGACAGGGGGCCCGGCGGATACGCAGTATTTT. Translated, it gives CASSLRRTGGPADTQYF.